One T cell receptor beta chain is described in this entry. The sample comes from a study of cytomegalovirus exposure and HLA in healthy donors. In the PCR, 60 Vbeta and 13 Jbeta primers were used. The repertoire was sequenced with immunoSEQ multiplex PCR; TCRdb's copy has only in-frame clones and lacks some. The sample holds tens of thousands of clones, about 82% seen once. Germline V gives CDR1 GTSNPN, CDR2 SVGIG (reference sequence). The CDR3 spans 13 residues. V lost 3 bases and J 5 bases, leaving 13 bases between the germline ends. The V gene is TRBV30, the J gene TRBJ1-2; D unresolved. The clonotype was recovered from a woman in her thirties in good health and CMV-seronegative. The material sequenced was PBMCs. The CDR3 region has the DNA TGTGCCTGGAGCCAAACTACTGGGTATGGCTACACCTTC. Its translation is CAWSQTTGYGYTF.